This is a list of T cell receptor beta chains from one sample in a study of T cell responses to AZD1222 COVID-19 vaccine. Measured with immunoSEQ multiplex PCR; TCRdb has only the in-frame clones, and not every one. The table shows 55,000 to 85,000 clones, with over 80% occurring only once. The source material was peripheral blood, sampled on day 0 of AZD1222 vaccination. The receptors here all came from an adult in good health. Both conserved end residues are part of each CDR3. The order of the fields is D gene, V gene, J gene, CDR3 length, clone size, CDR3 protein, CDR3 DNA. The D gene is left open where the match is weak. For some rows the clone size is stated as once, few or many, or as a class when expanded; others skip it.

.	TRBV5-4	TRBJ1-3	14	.	CASSPAYSGNTIYF	TGTGCCAGCAGCCCTGCTTACTCTGGAAACACCATATATTTT
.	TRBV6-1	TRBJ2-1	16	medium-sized	CASSEEGVGGYNEQFF	TGTGCCAGCAGTGAAGAAGGGGTGGGTGGGTACAATGAGCAGTTCTTC
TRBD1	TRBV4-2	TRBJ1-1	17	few	CASSQDPRTGRNTEAFF	TGTGCCAGCAGCCAAGATCCGCGGACAGGAAGGAACACTGAAGCTTTCTTT
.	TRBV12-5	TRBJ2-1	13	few	CASGLFGGKEQFF	TGTGCTAGTGGTTTGTTTGGGGGGAAGGAGCAGTTCTTC
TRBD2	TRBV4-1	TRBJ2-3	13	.	CASSPGGADTQYF	TGCGCCAGCAGCCCCGGGGGGGCAGATACGCAGTATTTT
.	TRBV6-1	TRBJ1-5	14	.	CASSESRAAQPQHF	TGTGCCAGCAGTGAAAGCAGGGCGGCTCAGCCCCAGCATTTT
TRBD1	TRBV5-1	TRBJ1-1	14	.	CASSPGQGYTEAFF	TGCGCCAGCAGCCCGGGACAGGGCTACACTGAAGCTTTCTTT
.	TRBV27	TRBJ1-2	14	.	CASSLSIGATGYTF	TGTGCCAGCAGTTTATCGATCGGGGCTACGGGCTACACCTTC
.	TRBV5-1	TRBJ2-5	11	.	CASNNDETQYF	TGCGCCAGCAATAACGACGAGACCCAGTACTTC
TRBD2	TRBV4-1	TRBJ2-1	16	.	CASSQGPVAGGNEQFF	TGCGCCAGCAGCCAAGGACCGGTAGCGGGGGGAAATGAGCAGTTCTTC
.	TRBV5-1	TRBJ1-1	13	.	CASGYGISTEAFF	TGCGCCAGCGGATATGGGATTAGTACTGAAGCTTTCTTT
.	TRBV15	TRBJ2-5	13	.	CATSREYQETQYF	TGTGCCACCAGCAGAGAGTACCAAGAGACCCAGTACTTC
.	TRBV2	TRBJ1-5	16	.	CASGSSGQLPHQPQHF	TGTGCCAGCGGGTCTTCCGGACAGCTCCCTCATCAGCCCCAGCATTTT
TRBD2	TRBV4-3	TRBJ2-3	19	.	CASSQGVASGGSITDTQYF	TGCGCCAGCAGCCAGGGGGTTGCAAGCGGGGGATCCATCACAGATACGCAGTATTTT
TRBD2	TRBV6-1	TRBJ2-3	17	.	CASSEAWSASGGDTQYF	TGTGCCAGCAGTGAAGCCTGGTCGGCTAGCGGGGGAGATACGCAGTATTTT
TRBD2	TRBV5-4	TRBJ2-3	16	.	CASSSERGPSTDTQYF	TGTGCCAGCAGCTCCGAGCGGGGGCCCAGCACAGATACGCAGTATTTT
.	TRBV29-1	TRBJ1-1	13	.	CSADKYSRTEAFF	TGCAGCGCCGACAAGTATTCGCGCACTGAAGCTTTCTTT
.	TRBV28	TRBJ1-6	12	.	CASIGGNSPLHF	TGTGCCAGCATAGGAGGGAATTCACCCCTCCACTTT
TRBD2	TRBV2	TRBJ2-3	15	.	CASSILAGYTDTQYF	TGTGCCAGCAGTATTTTAGCGGGGTACACAGATACGCAGTATTTT
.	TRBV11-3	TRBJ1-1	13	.	CASSLRGKGEAFF	TGTGCCAGCAGCTTACGGGGAAAGGGTGAAGCTTTCTTT
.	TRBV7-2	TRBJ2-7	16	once	CASSLLPTHLSYEQYF	TGTGCCAGCAGCTTGCTACCGACCCACCTGTCCTACGAGCAGTACTTC
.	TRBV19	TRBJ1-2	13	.	CASRAGRNYGYTF	TGTGCCAGTAGGGCCGGACGGAACTATGGCTACACCTTC
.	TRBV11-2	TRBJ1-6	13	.	CASSLGSNSPLHF	TGTGCCAGCAGCTTAGGCAGTAATTCACCCCTCCACTTT
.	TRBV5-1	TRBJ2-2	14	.	CASRETGNTGELFF	TGCGCCAGCAGGGAGACAGGGAACACCGGGGAGCTGTTTTTT
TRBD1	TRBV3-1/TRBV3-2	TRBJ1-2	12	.	CASSHTDRMNTF	TGTGCCAGCAGCCACACGGACAGGATGAACACCTTC
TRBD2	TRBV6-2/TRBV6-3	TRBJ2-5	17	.	CASSYPTSGGSRETQYF	TGTGCCAGCAGTTACCCCACTAGCGGGGGATCGCGGGAGACCCAGTACTTC
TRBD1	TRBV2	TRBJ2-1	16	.	CASSPTEDRDYNEQFF	TGTGCCAGCAGTCCAACAGAGGACAGGGACTACAATGAGCAGTTCTTC
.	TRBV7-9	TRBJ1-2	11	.	CAIGDSFGYTF	TGTGCGATCGGGGACTCTTTTGGCTACACCTTC
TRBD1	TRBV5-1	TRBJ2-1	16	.	CASSFGTGGLYNEQFF	TGCGCCAGCAGCTTTGGGACAGGGGGCCTTTACAATGAGCAGTTCTTC
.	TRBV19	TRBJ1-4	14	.	CASSPQVSNEKLFF	TGTGCCAGTAGTCCCCAGGTGTCTAATGAAAAACTGTTTTTT
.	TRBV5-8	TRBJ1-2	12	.	CASSLDNYGYTF	TGTGCCAGCAGCTTGGATAACTATGGCTACACCTTC
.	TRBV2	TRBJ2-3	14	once	CASSERGFTDTQYF	TGTGCCAGCAGTGAGAGGGGTTTCACAGATACGCAGTATTTT
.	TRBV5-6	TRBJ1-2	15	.	CASSLLPGSWYGYTF	TGTGCCAGCAGCTTGCTTCCAGGGTCTTGGTATGGCTACACCTTC
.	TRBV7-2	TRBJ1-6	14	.	CASSLSGLNSPLHF	TGTGCCAGCAGCTTGTCAGGGCTTAATTCACCCCTCCACTTT
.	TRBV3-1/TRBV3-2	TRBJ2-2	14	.	CASSQAPGAGELFF	TGTGCCAGCAGCCAAGCTCCCGGGGCCGGGGAGCTGTTTTTT
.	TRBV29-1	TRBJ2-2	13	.	CSVGDLSTGELFF	TGCAGCGTGGGGGACTTAAGCACCGGGGAGCTGTTTTTT
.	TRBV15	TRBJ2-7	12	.	CATRRDHYEQYF	TGTGCCACCAGGAGGGACCACTACGAGCAGTACTTC
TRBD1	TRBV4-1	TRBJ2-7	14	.	CASSQVRQGGEQYF	TGCGCCAGCAGCCAAGTGAGACAGGGGGGCGAGCAGTACTTC
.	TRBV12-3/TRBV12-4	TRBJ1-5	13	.	CASSLESNQPQHF	TGTGCCAGCAGTTTAGAGAGCAATCAGCCCCAGCATTTT
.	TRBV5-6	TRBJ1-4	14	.	CASSSWANSGKLFF	TGTGCCAGCAGCTCGTGGGCCAACAGTGGAAAACTGTTTTTT
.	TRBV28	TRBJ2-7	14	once	CASSLGGAPAQQYF	TGTGCCAGCAGTTTAGGGGGGGCGCCGGCCCAGCAGTACTTC
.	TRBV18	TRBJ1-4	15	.	CASSPFSGASEKLFF	TGTGCCAGCTCACCTTTTTCGGGCGCTTCTGAAAAACTGTTTTTT
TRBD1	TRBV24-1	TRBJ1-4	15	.	CATSDPTGTGEKLFF	TGTGCCACCAGTGATCCGACAGGGACAGGGGAAAAACTGTTTTTT
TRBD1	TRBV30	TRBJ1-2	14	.	CAWSVQGTRGGYTF	TGTGCCTGGAGTGTACAGGGGACCCGGGGTGGCTACACCTTC
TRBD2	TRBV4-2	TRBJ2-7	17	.	CASSQDLPSGGLYEQYF	TGTGCCAGCAGCCAAGATCTCCCTAGCGGGGGGCTGTACGAGCAGTACTTC
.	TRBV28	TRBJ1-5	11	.	CASSGNQPQHF	TGTGCCAGCAGTGGCAATCAGCCCCAGCATTTT
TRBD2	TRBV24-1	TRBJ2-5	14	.	CATSDSGGVETQYF	TGTGCCACCAGTGATTCGGGGGGGGTTGAGACCCAGTACTTC
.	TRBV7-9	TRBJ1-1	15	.	CASRYETGLNTEAFF	TGTGCCAGCAGATATGAAACGGGGCTGAACACTGAAGCTTTCTTT
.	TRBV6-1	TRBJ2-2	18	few	CASSEQGGVWIEAGELFF	TGTGCCAGCAGTGAGCAGGGCGGGGTTTGGATCGAGGCCGGGGAGCTGTTTTTT
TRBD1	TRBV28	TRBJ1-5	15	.	CASNRGQGMSQPQHF	TGTGCCAGCAACAGGGGACAGGGTATGAGTCAGCCCCAGCATTTT
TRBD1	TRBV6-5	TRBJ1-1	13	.	CASAVDRDSEAFF	TGTGCCAGCGCTGTGGATAGGGACAGTGAAGCTTTCTTT
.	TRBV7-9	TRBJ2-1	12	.	CASSFGPNEQFF	TGTGCCAGCAGCTTCGGGCCCAATGAGCAGTTCTTC